These 20 T cell receptor beta chains came from one sample sequenced in a study of T cell responses to AZD1222 COVID-19 vaccine. The repertoire was sequenced with immunoSEQ multiplex PCR; TCRdb's copy has only in-frame clones and lacks some. This repertoire shows fewer than 120,000 clones, roughly 93% found once; its top ten account for 2.9%. The material was peripheral blood, obtained 28 days after the second AZD1222 dose. The receptor source for this set is an adult who received the AZD1222 COVID-19 vaccine.

The chain employs TRBV5-6 and TRBJ2-2; 9 nucleotides match TRBD1. The CDR3 is 16 amino acids. Looked up from germline, CDR1 is SGHDT and CDR2 is YYEEEE. Unmatched junction bases numbered 8, after V lost 4 bases and J lost 4 bases. The CDR3 spells CASSLTGTGTTGELFF. CDR3 DNA: TGTGCCAGCAGCCTGACCGGGACAGGGACCACCGGGGAGCTGTTTTTT. Full variable domain (missing parts from reference TRBV5-6 and TRBJ2-2): DAGVTQSPTHLIKTRGQQVTLRCSPKSGHDTVSWYQQALGQGPQFIFQYYEEEERQRGNFPDRFSGHQFPNYSSELNVNALLLGDSALYLCASSLTGTGTTGELFFGEGSRLTVL.

The chain carries TRBV6-5 and TRBJ1-4; D possibly corresponds to TRBD1 (5 bases). With 11 bases removed from V and 8 bases from J, the gap between germline ends came to 15 bases. The germline V gene encodes CDR1 MNHEY and CDR2 SVGAGI. This CDR3 is built from 12 residues. DNA of the CDR3: TGTGCCGCGGCCGGGCGGGACGAAAAACTGTTTTTT. Amino acids: CAAAGRDEKLFF.

This chain uses TRBV18 with TRBJ1-2; possibly TRBD1 for D (5 bases). Germline-derived CDR1 and CDR2 are KGHSH and LQKENI. The CDR3 covers 13 residues. Deletions cut 0 bases from V and 8 bases from J, with 10 bases between. The CDR3 is CASSPPVRDGYTF. As DNA, the CDR3 is TGTGCCAGCTCACCACCGGTCAGGGACGGCTACACCTTC.

The chain employs TRBV4-1 and TRBJ1-1; D remains ambiguous. This CDR3 is 14 amino acids long. The ends were cut back, 3 bases at V and 5 bases at J, with 13 bases in the middle. Germline V lookup: CDR1 MGHRA, CDR2 YSYEKL. The CDR3 loop reads CASSQTIQKTEAFF. The CDR3 DNA is TGCGCCAGCAGCCAGACGATCCAAAAGACTGAAGCTTTCTTT.

V and J are TRBV11-2 and TRBJ1-2, with unresolved D. CDR1 is SGHAT and CDR2 is FQNNGV in the germline V gene. Trimming took off 0 bases at V and 4 bases at J, with 12 bases between the two ends. The CDR3 consists of 15 residues. DNA for the CDR3: TGTGCCAGCAGCTTAGATACGCCGGGTCTCTATGGCTACACCTTC. This translates into CASSLDTPGLYGYTF.

V is TRBV5-1 and J is TRBJ2-7, with D possibly matching TRBD1 (6 bases). Germline CDR1 is SGHRS and CDR2 is YFSETQ. V shed 1 base and J shed 3 bases, with 11 bases lying between them. CDR3 length equals 14 residues. The CDR3 region has the DNA TGCGCCAGCAGCTTGACGACAGGTTACTACGAGCAGTACTTC. Amino acid sequence: CASSLTTGYYEQYF.

This clone was observed a single time. V gene TRBV7-2 combines with J gene TRBJ2-7; D gene uncertain. Germline CDR1 is SGHTA and CDR2 is FQGNSA. The CDR3 is made up of 14 amino acids. With 2 bases removed from V and 2 bases from J, the gap between germline ends came to 10 bases. CDR3 in DNA: TGTGCCAGCAGCTTATACAGTATCCCCTACGAGCAGTACTTC. This codes for CASSLYSIPYEQYF.

The rearrangement uses TRBV11-2 and TRBJ2-1, with D possibly TRBD2 on 5 matching bases. The V and J ends lost 3 bases and 4 bases respectively, with 13 bases between them. The CDR3 sequence is 15 residues long. Germline CDR1 SGHAT, CDR2 FQNNGV. The CDR3 nucleotides are TGTGCCAGCAGCTTCGAGGGAGAGTCTTACAATGAGCAGTTCTTC. Its translation is CASSFEGESYNEQFF.

This clone appeared a few times. The rearrangement joins TRBV3-1 (or the pseudogene TRBV3-2) to TRBJ1-4; tentatively, D is TRBD1 (6 bases). Germline-derived CDR1 and CDR2 are LGHDT and YNNKEL (reference sequence). The CDR3 has 16 amino acids. The ends were cut back, 3 bases at V and 7 bases at J, with 18 bases in the middle. CDR3 amino acids: CASSQPRGLGGEKLFF. The CDR3 DNA follows: TGTGCCAGCAGCCAGCCCAGGGGATTGGGAGGTGAAAAACTGTTTTTT.

The chain has TRBV19 and TRBJ2-1, with 8 bases fitting TRBD2. The germline CDR1 and CDR2 sequences are LNHDA and SQIVND (reference sequence). V lost 6 bases to trimming and J lost 10 bases; unmatched junction nucleotides: 8. There are 13 residues in the CDR3. The CDR3 is CASSPGLDQEQFF. In DNA, the CDR3 is TGTGCCAGTAGCCCGGGACTAGACCAAGAGCAGTTCTTC.

The rearrangement links TRBV5-1 to TRBJ1-1; the D is unclear. CDR3 size: 13 residues. V was shortened by 4 bases and J by 3 bases, with 10 bases between the two germline ends. Germline CDR1 SGHRS, CDR2 YFSETQ. CDR3 amino acids: CASSRTLDTEAFF. Here the CDR3 DNA reads TGCGCCAGCAGCCGTACCTTGGACACTGAAGCTTTCTTT.

This clone was counted a single time. This chain links TRBV5-1 with TRBJ2-7; possible D gene TRBD1, 5 bases. Per the germline V gene, CDR1 is SGHRS and CDR2 is YFSETQ. The CDR3 length is 14 residues. V was shortened by 3 bases and J by 3 bases, with 13 bases between the two germline ends. Here the CDR3 DNA reads TGCGCCAGCAGCTCAGGGTTCCTAGGCTACGAGCAGTACTTC. Residues: CASSSGFLGYEQYF.

This clone was detected once. The chain carries TRBV7-9 and TRBJ1-2; 7 nucleotides match TRBD1. CDR3 length: 12 amino acids. Per germline, CDR1 SEHNR and CDR2 FQNEAQ (reference sequence). V was pared by 4 bases and J by 6 bases, with 2 bases of the junction left unmatched. CDR3 bases: TGTGCCAGCAGCTCTACAGGGGATGGCTACACCTTC. Amino acids: CASSSTGDGYTF.

The chain couples TRBV5-1 to TRBJ1-1; D gene unclear. Germline values: CDR1 SGHRS, CDR2 YFSETQ. The germline V and J ends were trimmed by 0 bases and 0 bases, with 6 bases remaining between them. The CDR3 spans 14 residues. This CDR3 is CASSLERLNTEAFF. The CDR3 coding sequence is TGCGCCAGCAGCTTGGAACGGTTGAACACTGAAGCTTTCTTT.

This rearrangement joins TRBV5-1 to TRBJ1-1; D is ambiguous. CDR1 SGHRS and CDR2 YFSETQ come from the germline V gene. The CDR3 is 14 amino acids. V was cut by 4 bases and J by 3 bases, with 13 bases left in between. CDR3 nucleotide sequence: TGCGCCAGCAGCCCGTCCATGTCCTACACTGAAGCTTTCTTT. Amino acids: CASSPSMSYTEAFF.

V and J are TRBV5-4 and TRBJ2-7; D possibly corresponds to TRBD2 (5 bases). Germline V lookup: CDR1 SGHNT, CDR2 YYREEE (reference sequence). The germline V and J ends were trimmed by 4 bases and 5 bases, with 16 bases remaining between them. CDR3 length equals 14 residues. CDR3 region: CASSRAGRLDEQYF. The CDR3 bases are TGTGCCAGCAGCCGGGCGGGCAGGCTGGACGAGCAGTACTTC.

The chain has TRBV7-8 and TRBJ2-1; D not resolved. This CDR3 spans 11 amino acids. Trimming took off 3 bases at V and 7 bases at J, with 4 bases between the two ends. Germline V gene sequence: CDR1 SGHVS, CDR2 FQNEAQ. The CDR3 is CASSFSNEQFF. In DNA, the CDR3 is TGTGCCAGCAGCTTTAGTAATGAGCAGTTCTTC.

The chain is built from TRBV5-1 and TRBJ1-2, with D perhaps matching TRBD1 (5 bases). V shed 0 bases and J shed 4 bases, with 13 bases lying between them. The CDR3 has 15 amino acids. The germline gives CDR1 SGHRS, CDR2 YFSETQ. The CDR3 reads CASSLDRDSPYGYTF. The DNA for the CDR3 is TGCGCCAGCAGCTTGGATCGGGACTCTCCCTATGGCTACACCTTC.

The gene calls are TRBV27 and TRBJ2-7; 7 bases are a match to TRBD1. Per the germline V gene, CDR1 is MNHEY and CDR2 is SMNVEV (reference sequence). The J segment lost 7 bases and the V segment lost 6 bases, leaving 9 bases of the junction unmatched. The CDR3 spans 13 residues. The CDR3 reads CASRPGQSKEQYF. CDR3 DNA sequence: TGTGCCAGCAGGCCGGGACAGTCAAAGGAGCAGTACTTC.

This sequence joins TRBV11-2 and TRBJ1-3; D is ambiguous. Germline V gene data show CDR1 as SGHAT and CDR2 as FQNNGV. This CDR3 has 16 amino acids. Between the trimmed V and J ends, which lost 1 base and 2 bases, there was a span of 12 bases. The CDR3 nucleotides are TGTGCCAGCAGCTTAGTGTCACAGCCTCCTGGAAACACCATATATTTT. It yields the protein CASSLVSQPPGNTIYF.